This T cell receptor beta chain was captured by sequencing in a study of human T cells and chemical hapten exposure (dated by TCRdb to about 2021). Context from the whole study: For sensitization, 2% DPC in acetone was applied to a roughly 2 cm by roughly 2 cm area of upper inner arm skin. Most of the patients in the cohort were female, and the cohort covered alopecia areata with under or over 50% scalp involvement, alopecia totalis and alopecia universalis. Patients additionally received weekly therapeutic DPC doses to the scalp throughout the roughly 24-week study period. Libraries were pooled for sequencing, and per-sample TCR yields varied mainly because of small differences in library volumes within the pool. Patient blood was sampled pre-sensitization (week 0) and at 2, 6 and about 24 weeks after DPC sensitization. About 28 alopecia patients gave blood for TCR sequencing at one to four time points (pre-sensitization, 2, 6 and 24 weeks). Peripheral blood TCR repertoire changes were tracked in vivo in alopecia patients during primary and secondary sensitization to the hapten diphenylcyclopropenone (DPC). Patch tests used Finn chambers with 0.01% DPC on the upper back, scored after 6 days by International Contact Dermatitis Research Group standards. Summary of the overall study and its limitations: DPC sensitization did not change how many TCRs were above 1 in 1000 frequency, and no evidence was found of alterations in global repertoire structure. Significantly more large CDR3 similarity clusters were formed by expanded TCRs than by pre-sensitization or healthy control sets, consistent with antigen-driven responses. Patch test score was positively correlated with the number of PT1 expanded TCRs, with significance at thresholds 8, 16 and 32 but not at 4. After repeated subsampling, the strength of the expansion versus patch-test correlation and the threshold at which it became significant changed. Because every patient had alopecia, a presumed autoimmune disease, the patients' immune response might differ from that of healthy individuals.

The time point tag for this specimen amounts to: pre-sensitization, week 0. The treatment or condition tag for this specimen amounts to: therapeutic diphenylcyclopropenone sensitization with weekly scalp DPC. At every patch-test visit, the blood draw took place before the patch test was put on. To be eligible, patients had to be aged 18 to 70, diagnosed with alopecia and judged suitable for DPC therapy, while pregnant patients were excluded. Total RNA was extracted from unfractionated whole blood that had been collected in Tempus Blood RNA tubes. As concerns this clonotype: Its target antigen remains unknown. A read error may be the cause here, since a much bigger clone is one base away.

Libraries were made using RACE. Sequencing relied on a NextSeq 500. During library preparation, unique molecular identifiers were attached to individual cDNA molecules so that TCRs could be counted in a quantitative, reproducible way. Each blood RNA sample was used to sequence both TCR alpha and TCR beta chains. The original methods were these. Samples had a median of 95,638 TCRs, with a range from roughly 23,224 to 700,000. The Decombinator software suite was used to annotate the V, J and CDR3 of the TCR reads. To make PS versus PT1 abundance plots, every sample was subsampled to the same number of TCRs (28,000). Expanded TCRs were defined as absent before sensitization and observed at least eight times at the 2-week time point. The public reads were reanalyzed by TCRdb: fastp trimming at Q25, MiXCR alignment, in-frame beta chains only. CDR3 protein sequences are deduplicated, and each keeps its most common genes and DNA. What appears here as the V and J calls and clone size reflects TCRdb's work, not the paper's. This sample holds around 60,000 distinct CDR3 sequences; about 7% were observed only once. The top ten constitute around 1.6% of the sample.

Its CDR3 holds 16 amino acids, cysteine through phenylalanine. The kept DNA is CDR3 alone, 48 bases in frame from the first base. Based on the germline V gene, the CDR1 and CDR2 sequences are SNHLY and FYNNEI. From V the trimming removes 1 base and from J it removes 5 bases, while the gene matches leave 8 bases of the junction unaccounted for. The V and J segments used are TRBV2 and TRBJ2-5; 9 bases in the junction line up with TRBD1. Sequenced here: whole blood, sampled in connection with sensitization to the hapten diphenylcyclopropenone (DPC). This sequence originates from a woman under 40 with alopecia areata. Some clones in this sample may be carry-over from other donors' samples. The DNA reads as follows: TGTGCCAGCAGTGAAGGCGGGACAGGGTCCTGTGAGACCCAGTACTTC. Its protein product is CASSEGGTGSCETQYF.